The clone carrying this TCR beta chain turned up a few times. Its target is not known. The data stem from a study of human T cells and chemical hapten exposure. Time point reported: patch test 1, 2 weeks after DPC sensitization. Treatment specified: therapeutic diphenylcyclopropenone sensitization with weekly scalp DPC. TCRdb called the RACE reads again in MiXCR, with one record for every CDR3 protein. The table shows 60,000 to 80,000 distinct CDR3 sequences, with 32% occurring only once. Study-wide points: Expanded TCRs produced significantly more large CDR3 similarity clusters than controls did. With patch test score, the counts of PT1 expanded TCRs showed a positive correlation.

The CDR3 runs 14 residues. V gave up 5 bases and J gave up 7 bases; unmatched junction bases: 8. The receptor comes from a man aged 40-49 years with alopecia areata. Some clones in this sample may be carry-over from other donors' samples. The chain couples TRBV12-3 or TRBV12-4 to TRBJ2-1; TRBD1 aligns across 7 bases. The sequencing used whole blood, collected in connection with sensitization to the hapten diphenylcyclopropenone (DPC). CDR3 sequence (DNA): TGTGCCAGCAGTCGAACAGGGGAAAGGAATGAGCAGTTCTTC. It encodes CASSRTGERNEQFF.